The 7 T cell receptor beta chains below all came from one sample that was sequenced in a study of T cell repertoires in cytomegalovirus infection. TCRdb analysed the reads with MiXCR anew, one entry per CDR3 protein. Among roughly 150,000 distinct CDR3 sequences listed, 20% to 30% were seen once. Sequenced: PBMCs. The origin of the receptors is a human donor in good health (CMV status not recorded). Some clones in this sample may be carry-over from other donors' samples.

In this sample, this clonotype turned up many times. The CDR3 DNA is TGTGCCAGCAGTTTCTTTCTCGGACTGGAAGCGGACACCGGGGAGCTGTTTTTT. Residues: CASSFFLGLEADTGELFF. This rearrangement joins TRBV12-3 or TRBV12-4 to TRBJ2-2; weak D call: TRBD2 (5 bases). V lost 3 bases and J 3 bases, leaving 20 bases between the germline ends. CDR3 length: 18 amino acids.

V and J are TRBV6-2 or TRBV6-3 and TRBJ2-7, with no clear D. Trimming cost V 4 bases and J 2 bases, with 9 bases left between them. This CDR3 is 13 amino acids long. CDR1 is MNHEY, CDR2 SVGEGT, per germline. CDR3 in amino acids: CASSSALTYEQYF. DNA for the CDR3: TGTGCCAGCAGTTCGGCCCTTACCTACGAGCAGTACTTC.

J is TRBJ2-2 and V is TRBV7-8; 8 nucleotides match TRBD1. Germline CDR1 SGHVS, CDR2 FQNEAQ. Unmatched junction bases numbered 12, after V lost 5 bases and J lost 4 bases. There are 17 residues in the CDR3. The CDR3 here is CASSRTRGRVVTGELFF. The DNA of the CDR3 is TGTGCCAGCAGCCGAACCAGGGGGCGCGTTGTCACCGGGGAGCTGTTTTTT.

V gene TRBV6-2 or TRBV6-3 combines with J gene TRBJ2-5; TRBD1 aligns across 10 bases. The CDR3 is 14 amino acids. From germline, CDR1 is MNHEY and CDR2 SVGEGT. Trimming took 8 bases from V and 5 from J; bases not matched to a gene: 8. As DNA, the CDR3 is TGTGCCAGCCAGCTTAGGACAGGGGGGGAGACCCAGTACTTC. This sequence encodes CASQLRTGGETQYF.

This clonotype was detected only a few times. The V and J genes are TRBV7-2 and TRBJ2-1; D uncertain. This CDR3 is built from 14 residues. V was clipped by 2 bases and J by 2 bases, with 7 bases between them. Germline values: CDR1 SGHTA, CDR2 FQGNSA. This chain's CDR3 is CASSLNNAYNEQFF. The CDR3 DNA reads TGTGCCAGCAGCTTAAACAACGCCTACAATGAGCAGTTCTTC.

This clonotype was recorded many times. The chain is built from TRBV4-3 and TRBJ2-1, with 10 nucleotides matching TRBD1. From germline, CDR1 is LGHNA and CDR2 YSLEER. The J segment lost 6 bases and the V segment lost 2 bases, leaving 10 bases of the junction unmatched. This CDR3 is built from 17 residues. The CDR3 bases are TGCGCCAGCAGCCAACGTCAACCGGGACAGGGGTTCAATGAGCAGTTCTTC. Residues: CASSQRQPGQGFNEQFF.

This clonotype has ten or more counts. The CDR3 region is CASSLKGGNGYTF. CDR3 nucleotides: TGTGCCAGCAGCTTAAAGGGGGGTAATGGCTACACCTTC. The chain links TRBV7-2 to TRBJ1-2, with D perhaps matching TRBD1 (6 bases). The length of the CDR3 is 13 residues. Looked up from germline, CDR1 is SGHTA and CDR2 is FQGNSA. V lost 2 bases to trimming and J lost 6 bases, with 10 bases between them. Full variable domain (remainder filled in from reference TRBV7-2 and TRBJ1-2): GAGVSQSPSNKVTEKGKDVELRCDPISGHTALYWYRQSLGQGLEFLIYFQGNSAPDKSGLPSDRFSAERTGGSVSTLTIQRTQQEDSAVYLCASSLKGGNGYTFGSGTRLTVV.